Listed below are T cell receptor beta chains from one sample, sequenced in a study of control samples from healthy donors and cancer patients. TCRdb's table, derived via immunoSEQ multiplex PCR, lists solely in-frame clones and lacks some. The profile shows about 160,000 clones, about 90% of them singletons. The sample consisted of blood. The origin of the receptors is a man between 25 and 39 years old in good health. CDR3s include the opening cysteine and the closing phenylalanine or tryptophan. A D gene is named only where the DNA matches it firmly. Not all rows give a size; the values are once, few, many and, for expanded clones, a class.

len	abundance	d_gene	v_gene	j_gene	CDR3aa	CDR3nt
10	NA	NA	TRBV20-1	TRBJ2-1	CSAREDEQFF	TGCAGTGCCAGAGAAGATGAGCAGTTCTTC
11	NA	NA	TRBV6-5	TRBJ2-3	CASSTGGTQYF	TGTGCCAGCAGCACTGGGGGTACGCAGTATTTT
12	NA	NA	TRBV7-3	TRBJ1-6	CASSFPNSPLHF	TGTGCCAGCAGCTTTCCCAATTCACCCCTCCACTTT
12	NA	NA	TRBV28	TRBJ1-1	CASREKNTEAFF	TGTGCCAGCAGGGAGAAGAACACTGAAGCTTTCTTT
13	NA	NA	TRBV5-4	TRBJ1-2	CASSPGGSLGYTF	TGTGCCAGCAGCCCCGGCGGCAGCCTTGGCTACACCTTC
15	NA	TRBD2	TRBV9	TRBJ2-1	CASSLTSGEVNEQFF	TGTGCCAGCAGCCTAACTAGCGGGGAGGTGAATGAGCAGTTCTTC
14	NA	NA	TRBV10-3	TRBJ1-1	CAISQQERGTEAFF	TGTGCCATCAGCCAACAGGAGAGAGGCACTGAAGCTTTCTTT
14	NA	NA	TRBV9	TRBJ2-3	CASSVVWSTDTQYF	TGTGCCAGCAGCGTAGTGTGGAGCACAGATACGCAGTATTTT
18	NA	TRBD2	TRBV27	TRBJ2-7	CASSLEGTSGGADHEQYF	TGTGCCAGCAGTTTAGAGGGGACTAGCGGGGGGGCCGACCACGAGCAGTACTTC
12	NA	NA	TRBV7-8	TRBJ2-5	CASSFGDETQYF	TGTGCCAGCAGCTTTGGGGACGAGACCCAGTACTTC
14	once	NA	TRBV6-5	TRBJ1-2	CASSSFQGKGGYTF	TGTGCCAGCAGTTCGTTTCAGGGAAAAGGGGGCTACACCTTC
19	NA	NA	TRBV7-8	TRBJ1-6	CASSLARAQISSYNSPLHF	TGTGCCAGCAGCTTAGCAAGGGCACAAATAAGCTCCTATAATTCACCCCTCCACTTT
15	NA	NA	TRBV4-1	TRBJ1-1	CASSQDGQGRTEAFF	TGCGCCAGCAGCCAAGATGGCCAGGGGAGAACTGAAGCTTTCTTT
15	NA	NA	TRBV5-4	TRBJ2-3	CASSPGGPSTDTQYF	TGTGCCAGCAGCCCCGGGGGCCCCAGCACAGATACGCAGTATTTT
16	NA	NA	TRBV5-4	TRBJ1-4	CASSIRAPGLNEKLFF	TGTGCCAGCAGCATTAGGGCGCCAGGCCTTAATGAAAAACTGTTTTTT
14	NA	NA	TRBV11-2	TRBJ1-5	CASSLDGVGQPQHF	TGTGCCAGCAGCTTAGATGGGGTAGGACAGCCCCAGCATTTT
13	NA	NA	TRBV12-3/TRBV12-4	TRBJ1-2	CASSLGRAYGYTF	TGTGCCAGCAGTTTAGGGCGCGCCTATGGCTACACCTTC
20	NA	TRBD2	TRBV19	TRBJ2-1	CASSPGLAGGRQSSYNEQFF	TGTGCCAGTAGTCCGGGACTAGCGGGAGGGCGGCAGAGCTCCTACAATGAGCAGTTCTTC
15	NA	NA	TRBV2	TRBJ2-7	CASSLRAGISYEQYF	TGTGCCAGCAGTTTGAGGGCGGGAATCTCCTACGAGCAGTACTTC
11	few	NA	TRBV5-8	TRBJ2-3	CASSLSYTQYF	TGTGCCAGCAGCCTTTCTTATACGCAGTATTTT
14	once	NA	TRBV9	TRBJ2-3	CASSPMTSSDTQYF	TGTGCCAGCAGCCCAATGACTAGTTCGGATACGCAGTATTTT
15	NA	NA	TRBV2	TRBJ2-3	CASSEALRITDTQYF	TGTGCCAGCAGTGAAGCCCTCCGGATCACAGATACGCAGTATTTT
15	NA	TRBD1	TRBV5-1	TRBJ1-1	CASSGQGGRNTEAFF	TGCGCCAGCAGCGGGCAGGGGGGGCGGAACACTGAAGCTTTCTTT
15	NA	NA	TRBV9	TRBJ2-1	CASNTPETDYNEQFF	TGTGCCAGCAACACACCCGAGACAGATTACAATGAGCAGTTCTTC
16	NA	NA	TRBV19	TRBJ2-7	CASSIQSGTGIYEQYF	TGTGCCAGTAGTATTCAGTCAGGGACGGGAATCTACGAGCAGTACTTC
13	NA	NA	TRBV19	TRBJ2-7	CASSPGGSYEQYF	TGTGCCAGTAGCCCCGGGGGTTCCTACGAGCAGTACTTC
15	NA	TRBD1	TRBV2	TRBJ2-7	CASSEGTGVVYEQYF	TGTGCCAGCAGTGAAGGGACAGGGGTCGTCTACGAGCAGTACTTC
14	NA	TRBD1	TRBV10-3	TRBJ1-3	CAIRIQGDGNTIYF	TGTGCCATCAGGATACAGGGGGATGGAAACACCATATATTTT
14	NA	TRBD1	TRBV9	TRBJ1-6	CASSARDRVSPLHF	TGTGCCAGCAGCGCCCGGGACAGGGTTTCACCCCTCCACTTT
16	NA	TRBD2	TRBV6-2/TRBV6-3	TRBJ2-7	CASTPLAGRFSYEQYF	TGTGCCAGCACCCCCCTAGCGGGGCGATTTTCCTACGAGCAGTACTTC
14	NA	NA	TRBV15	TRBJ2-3	CATSRDRGFNTQYF	TGTGCCACCAGCAGAGACCGAGGGTTTAATACGCAGTATTTT